A single sample gave rise to the 20 T cell receptor beta chains below, sequenced in a study of blood T cell repertoires in COVID-19. The protocol was immunoSEQ multiplex PCR, while the TCRdb copy is restricted to in-frame clones and leaves out a portion. The sample holds 40,000 to 60,000 clones, 90% seen once. The sample was peripheral blood. The receptors were gathered from a human donor in a cohort sampled during active COVID-19.

The chain employs TRBV30 and TRBJ1-1, with a possible D match to TRBD1 (6 bases). Trimming took 1 base from V and 3 from J, leaving 9 bases between them. CDR1 GTSNPN and CDR2 SVGIG come from the germline V gene (reference sequence). This CDR3 comprises 13 residues. Here the CDR3 DNA reads TGTGCCTGGAGTGGAGAGGGGGACACTGAAGCTTTCTTT. This encodes CAWSGEGDTEAFF.

The chain combines TRBV24-1 with TRBJ2-7; D is possibly TRBD2 (6 bases). Deletions cut 8 bases from V and 2 bases from J, with 6 bases between. CDR3 length equals 11 residues. The germline gives CDR1 KGHDR, CDR2 SFDVKD. The CDR3 spells CATTSAYEQYV. In nucleotides, the CDR3 is TGTGCCACCACTAGCGCCTACGAGCAGTACGTC.

This chain connects TRBV4-2 to TRBJ1-5; tentative D call: TRBD1 (6 bases). CDR3 length: 12 amino acids. V was cut by 0 bases and J by 11 bases, with 8 bases left in between. Germline CDR1 and CDR2: LGHNA and YNFKEQ. The CDR3 region has the DNA TGTGCCAGCAGCCAAGATAGGGGGACCCAGCATTTT. Translated: CASSQDRGTQHF.

The chain carries TRBV5-8 and TRBJ1-5; 7 nucleotides align to TRBD1. The germline V gene encodes CDR1 SGHTS and CDR2 YDEGEE. V lost 2 bases and J lost 0; bases outside the gene matches: 2. This CDR3 is built from 15 residues. The CDR3 nucleotides are TGTGCCAGCAGCTTAGGGACAGCTAGCAATCAGCCCCAGCATTTT. This gives the protein CASSLGTASNQPQHF.

The chain links TRBV11-3 to TRBJ1-4, with D unresolved. The germline gives CDR1 SGHNT, CDR2 YENEEA. Deletions cut 5 bases from V and 6 bases from J, with 10 bases between. The CDR3 is 13 residues long. The CDR3 coding sequence is TGTGCCAGCAGCATCCGGACTGATGAAAAACTGTTTTTT. This gives the protein CASSIRTDEKLFF.

CDR3 protein: CASSFQAYGYTF. The CDR3 bases are TGTGCCAGCAGTTTTCAAGCCTATGGCTACACCTTC. V gene TRBV12-3 or TRBV12-4 combines with J gene TRBJ1-2; D unresolved. Trimming removed 3 bases at V and 4 bases at J, with 6 bases between. This CDR3 has 12 residues.

The chain links TRBV6-6 to TRBJ2-7, with 9 bases that match TRBD1. Germline V lookup: CDR1 MNHNY, CDR2 SVGAGI (reference sequence). This CDR3 has 16 residues. The ends lost 0 bases at V and 3 bases at J; junction bases unmatched: 6. The CDR3 sequence is CASSYSDRGIDYEQYV. The CDR3 nucleotides are TGTGCCAGCAGTTACTCAGACAGGGGGATCGACTACGAGCAGTACGTC.

V and J are TRBV19 and TRBJ2-7, with 14 positions matching TRBD2. There are 15 residues in the CDR3. V trimming: 3 bases; J trimming: 3 bases; junction bases outside the gene matches: 1. Per germline, CDR1 LNHDA and CDR2 SQIVND (reference sequence). CDR3 protein: CASSMGTSGSYEQYV. CDR3 coding DNA: TGTGCCAGTAGTATGGGGACTAGCGGGAGCTACGAGCAGTACGTC.

The chain carries TRBV9 and TRBJ2-5, with D possibly matching TRBD1 (6 bases). Trimming stripped 0 bases from V and 4 bases from J, with 10 bases between. CDR3 length equals 14 residues. Germline V gene lookup returns CDR1 SGDLS and CDR2 YYNGEE. The CDR3 spells CASSVGGLLETQYF. CDR3 coding DNA: TGTGCCAGCAGCGTAGGGGGGCTACTAGAGACCCAGTACTTC.

The chain couples TRBV6-5 to TRBJ2-1; D might be TRBD1 (6 bases). CDR1 MNHEY and CDR2 SVGAGI come from the germline V gene. The CDR3 is made up of 14 amino acids. Deletions cut 2 bases from V and 6 bases from J, with 11 bases between. The CDR3: CASSYPGQRNEQFF. The CDR3 region has the DNA TGTGCCAGCAGTTACCCGGGACAACGCAATGAGCAGTTCTTC.

V is TRBV10-3 and J is TRBJ2-7, with D possibly matching TRBD1 (6 bases). CDR1 and CDR2 (germline): ENHRY, SYGVKD. This CDR3 has 14 residues. V was cut by 6 bases and J by 2 bases, with 14 bases left in between. The DNA of the CDR3 is TGTGCCATCAGAAACCGGGACACGACCTACGAGCAGTACTTC. Translation: CAIRNRDTTYEQYF.

This chain joins TRBV7-2 and TRBJ2-1, with 7 bases lining up with TRBD2. The CDR3 has 15 residues. The germline gives CDR1 SGHTA, CDR2 FQGNSA. The J segment lost 4 bases and the V segment lost 2 bases, leaving 5 bases of the junction unmatched. The CDR3 nucleotides are TGTGCCAGCAGCTTATGGGGGAGGGTGTACAATGAGCAGTTCTTC. Its translation: CASSLWGRVYNEQFF.

V usage is TRBV9 and J usage is TRBJ1-6; D not certain. CDR3 length equals 15 residues. Germline CDR1 SGDLS, CDR2 YYNGEE. V dropped 3 bases and J dropped 0 bases, with 7 bases sitting between them. The CDR3 nucleotides are TGTGCCAGCAGCGCGGGGAGCTCCTATAATTCACCCCTCCACTTT. Translation: CASSAGSSYNSPLHF. Using reference TRBV9 and TRBJ1-6 for the parts outside the CDR3, the full variable domain is DSGVTQTPKHLITATGQRVTLRCSPRSGDLSVYWYQQSLDQGLQFLIQYYNGEERAKGNILERFSAQQFPDLHSELNLSSLELGDSALYFCASSAGSSYNSPLHFGNGTRLTVT.

The V call is TRBV3-1 (or the pseudogene TRBV3-2), the J call TRBJ2-7; 7 nucleotides match TRBD1. The trim removed 4 bases at V and 3 bases at J, leaving 9 bases unmatched. The CDR3 runs to 15 residues. Per the germline V gene, CDR1 is LGHDT and CDR2 is YNNKEL (reference sequence). The CDR3 coding sequence is TGTGCCAGCAGCCCCCAGGACAGGTTGAGCTACGAGCAGTACTTC. Translated: CASSPQDRLSYEQYF.

The genes are TRBV25-1 and TRBJ1-2; D may be TRBD1 (6 bases). CDR3 length equals 14 residues. Germline lookup yields CDR1 MGHDK and CDR2 SYGVNS. V was cut by 1 base and J by 6 bases, with 12 bases left in between. CDR3 DNA: TGTGCCAGCAGTGAATCGGGGAGGGGGGATGGCTACACCTTC. As protein: CASSESGRGDGYTF.

The rearrangement links TRBV10-3 to TRBJ2-7; 9 bases fit TRBD1. The junction had 8 bases not matched to a gene; V was cut back by 0 bases and J by 2 bases. Germline V gene data show CDR1 as ENHRY and CDR2 as SYGVKD. The CDR3 length is 17 residues. This chain's CDR3 is CAISESTRGQGTYEQYF. For the CDR3, the DNA is TGTGCCATCAGTGAGTCGACTCGGGGACAGGGAACCTACGAGCAGTACTTC.

The J gene is TRBJ2-7, the V gene TRBV28; 7 nucleotides agree with TRBD2. The V segment lost 3 bases and the J segment 3 bases; nucleotides outside the gene matches: 8. The germline CDR1 and CDR2 sequences are MDHEN and SYDVKM. The CDR3 sequence is 15 residues long. The CDR3 coding sequence is TGTGCCAGCAGTTTTTCGACGGGGAGGGTCTACGAGCAGTACTTC. Amino acid sequence: CASSFSTGRVYEQYF.

J is TRBJ1-6 and V is TRBV6-6; 7 bases fit TRBD1. CDR1 and CDR2 from the germline V gene are MNHNY and SVGAGI (reference sequence). This CDR3 comprises 17 residues. V trimming: 5 bases; J trimming: 0 bases; junction bases outside the gene matches: 7. The CDR3 DNA reads as TGTGCCAGCAGTCGACCAGGGGGAAGCTCCTATAATTCACCCCTCCACTTT. It codes for CASSRPGGSSYNSPLHF.

This chain connects TRBV5-1 to TRBJ2-3, with D possibly matching TRBD2 (6 bases). Trimming shortened V by 1 base and J by 0 bases, and 12 bases separated the two germline ends. This CDR3 region has 16 residues. Germline CDR1 SGHRS, CDR2 YFSETQ. This CDR3 reads CASSLLTGVSTDTQYF. The CDR3 coding sequence is TGCGCCAGCAGCTTGTTAACGGGAGTTAGCACAGATACGCAGTATTTT.

The chain is built from TRBV6-5 and TRBJ2-7; no clear D. The CDR3 is 13 residues long. Germline V gene lookup returns CDR1 MNHEY and CDR2 SVGAGI. The V end was cut by 7 bases, the J end by 3 bases, with 13 bases between. The CDR3 loop is CASTPPGGYEQYV. The CDR3 DNA reads TGTGCCAGCACCCCACCGGGTGGCTACGAGCAGTACGTC.